Detailed here is one T cell receptor (beta chain). This clone has only one observation. Its antigen has not been determined. Base qualities were left out, and no much larger clone turns up one base away. The sample belongs to a study of blood T cell repertoires in COVID-19 (dated by TCRdb to 2020 to 2022). Background for the entire study: The collaborator samples originated in the United States, Italy and Spain and spanned the acute and convalescent phases of COVID-19. The prospective study material was composed of cDNA or gDNA derived from T cells, B-cell-depleted T cells, or PBMCs. Subjects who had been exposed to COVID-19, were actively infected with it, or had recovered from it provided the deeply sampled blood TCRbeta repertoires that made up the dataset. The repertoires were made available in a free public database intended to serve as a resource for research on the immune response to SARS-CoV-2. Samples were obtained from the ongoing ImmuneRACE study (first 160 participants) and from roughly 1,300 subjects provided by 6 global collaborators. The sample metadata nearly always contained a de-identified subject ID, COVID-19 status, age in years and sex. Where available, HLA class I and class II types were taken from metadata supplied by the sample provider and were not determined by assay-based typing.

Unmatched junction bases come to 11, with V trimmed by 6 bases and J by 1 base. As encoded in the germline V gene, CDR1 is MNHEY while CDR2 is SVGEGT. Taken from cysteine to phenylalanine, the CDR3 has 16 residues. Only CDR3 DNA remains: 48 bases, in frame from the first base. In Seattle, one collaborating source enrolled patients while the infection was active and tracked those patients longitudinally over the course of disease. Collaborating institutions collected whole blood in K2EDTA tubes following their own protocols. For TCRbeta analysis, collaborator samples were shipped as frozen whole blood, as isolated PBMCs, or as DNA extracted from either sample type. The study at large found these results: How much clinical and demographic metadata was included differed by source and by participant, and the metadata was provided uncurated.

TCRbeta CDR3 regions were amplified from genomic DNA by means of the immunoSEQ Assay, a bias-controlled multiplex PCR. On the authors' methods: Nucleated cell counts per sample were estimated from amplification of reference gene primers within the assay. Sequence reads were collapsed and filtered to measure the absolute abundance of every unique TCRbeta CDR3 rearrangement. For each sample, productive Simpson clonality was calculated as the square root of Simpson's diversity index over productive rearrangements. TCRdb's version of the immuneACCESS table is confined to in-frame rearrangements and falls short of the full clone set. An unresolved V gene accounts for under half of the shortfall where checked; the remainder is of unknown origin. That table gives V, J and clone size, and the DNA gave D and trimming. Counted in this sample were 300,000 to 350,000 clones; 90% of them appeared once. 6.8% of the sample lies in the top ten.

The clonotype comes from a woman aged 25 to 45 with COVID-19, enrolled during active disease. The chain links TRBV6-2 or TRBV6-3 with TRBJ2-5, with 7 bases matching TRBD2. Sample: peripheral blood. The DNA sequence is given as TGTGCCAGCAGCTCGGCGCTAGCGGCCTTCCAAGAGACCCAGTACTTC. It is translated as CASSSALAAFQETQYF.